The clone carrying this T cell receptor beta chain was seen only a few times. Averaging approximately 120 mL, one heparinised blood draw came from each individual donor. Sorting with CD45RO/CCR7/CD25/CD127/CD95/CD27 yielded naive, central memory, regulatory and stem-like memory CD4+ cells. The isolated RNA, all of it, was reverse transcribed, so expressed TCRB transcripts were what got sequenced. Assay used: immunoSEQ multiplex PCR; TCRdb lists only in-frame clones, some missing. In the table there are roughly 40,000 clones, around 49% of which are singletons. The data originate from a study of beta chain features in type 1 diabetes. The clonotype was recovered from a woman in her late teens or twenties in good health. Sequences were obtained from central memory CD4+ T cells from blood.

The DNA of the CDR3 is TGTGCTAGTGGACCTGGGACTAGCGGGAGATTCGATGAGCAGTTCTTC. This encodes CASGPGTSGRFDEQFF. V gene TRBV12-5 combines with J gene TRBJ2-1; TRBD2 aligns across 14 bases. This CDR3 has 16 residues. The germline gives CDR1 LGHNT, CDR2 FRNRAP. The ends lost 6 bases at V and 8 bases at J; junction bases unmatched: 9. Complete variable domain (other parts from reference TRBV12-5 and TRBJ2-1): DARVTQTPRHKVTEMGQEVTMRCQPILGHNTVFWYRQTMMQGLELLAYFRNRAPLDDSGMPKDRFSAEMPDATLATLKIQPSEPRDSAVYFCASGPGTSGRFDEQFFGPGTRLTVL.